A single sample is the source of the 4 T cell receptor beta chains below, sequenced in a study of shared clonotypes between healthy human individuals. The protocol was immunoSEQ multiplex PCR, while the TCRdb copy is restricted to in-frame clones and leaves out a portion. The data contain some 700,000 clones, about 90% of them singletons. What was sequenced was memory CD8+ T cells from PBMCs. Subset specified: CD45RO+ cells pooled with CCR7-negative TemRA cells. The receptors shown here come from a man between 18 and 35 years old in good health. Some clones in this sample may be carry-over from other donors' samples.

This clone appeared once. The chain carries TRBV28 and TRBJ1-1; no firm D call. This CDR3 has 14 amino acids. Germline CDR1 and CDR2: MDHEN and SYDVKM. V was clipped by 8 bases and J by 4 bases, with 17 bases between them. CDR3 nucleotides: TGTGCCAGCGCAACTGGAGGAACGGTCACTGAAGCTTTCTTT. It encodes CASATGGTVTEAFF.

The chain uses TRBV6-5 and TRBJ2-3; D unclear. V dropped 0 bases and J dropped 2 bases, with 9 bases sitting between them. Germline values: CDR1 MNHEY, CDR2 SVGAGI. The CDR3 consists of 15 residues. DNA for the CDR3: TGTGCCAGCAGTTACTCGACCAGGACCACAGATACGCAGTATTTT. Protein product: CASSYSTRTTDTQYF.

The rearrangement joins TRBV5-6 to TRBJ2-7; D might be TRBD2 (6 bases). Germline CDR1 SGHDT, CDR2 YYEEEE. The CDR3 loop spans 12 amino acids. V gave up 4 bases and J gave up 2 bases, with 7 bases separating them. As DNA, the CDR3 is TGTGCCAGCAGCCCGGGAGCCTACGAGCAGTACTTC. The encoded protein is CASSPGAYEQYF.

J is TRBJ2-7 and V is TRBV20-1; D remains ambiguous. Looked up from germline, CDR1 is DFQATT and CDR2 is SNEGSKA (reference sequence). The CDR3 consists of 11 residues. The V end was cut by 4 bases, the J end by 3 bases, with 7 bases between. Here the CDR3 DNA reads TGCAGTGCTAAGCTAATCTACGAGCAGTACTTC. As protein: CSAKLIYEQYF.